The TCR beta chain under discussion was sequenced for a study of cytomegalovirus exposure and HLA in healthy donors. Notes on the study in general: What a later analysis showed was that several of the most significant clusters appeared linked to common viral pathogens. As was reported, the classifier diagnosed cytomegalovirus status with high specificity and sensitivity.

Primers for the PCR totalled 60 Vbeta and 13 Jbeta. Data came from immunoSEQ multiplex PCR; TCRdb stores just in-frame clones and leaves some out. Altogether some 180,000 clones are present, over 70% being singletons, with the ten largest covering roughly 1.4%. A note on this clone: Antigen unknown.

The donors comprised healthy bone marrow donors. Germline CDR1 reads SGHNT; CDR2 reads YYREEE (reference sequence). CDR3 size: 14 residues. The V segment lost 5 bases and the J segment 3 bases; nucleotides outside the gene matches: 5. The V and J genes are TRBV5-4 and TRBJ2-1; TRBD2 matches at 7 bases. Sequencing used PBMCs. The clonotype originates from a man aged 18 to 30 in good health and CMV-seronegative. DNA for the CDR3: TGTGCCAGCAGTCGGGAGGAGAACTACAATGAGCAGTTCTTC. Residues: CASSREENYNEQFF.